The sequence of this T cell receptor beta chain was determined in a study of cytomegalovirus exposure and HLA in healthy donors. Comments on this clone: The antigen is not known.

CDR1 MRHNA and CDR2 SNTAGT come from the germline V gene. With 1 base clipped from V and 9 bases from J, the junction kept 1 base outside the gene matches. This CDR3 contains 13 residues. The table came from immunoSEQ multiplex PCR; TCRdb's copy has only in-frame clones and leaves some out. The sample carries 120,000 or so clones, roughly 90% recorded once. Study-level results: A few chains tied to CMV proved CMV antigen-specific in vitro. Within the 120 or so validation repertoires, first-cohort TCR clusters tended to co-occur, according to a later analysis.

While the first cohort had over 650 subjects, the donors belonged to the separate validation cohort of about 120 subjects. V gene TRBV6-4 combines with J gene TRBJ2-1; 9 positions match TRBD2. The clonotype originates from a woman in her late teens or twenties in good health and CMV-seronegative. What was sequenced was PBMCs. The CDR3 spells CASSDWRGGEQFF. The CDR3, as DNA: TGTGCCAGCAGTGACTGGCGGGGGGGTGAGCAGTTCTTC.